Listed below are T cell receptor beta chains from one sample, sequenced in a study of blood T cell repertoires in COVID-19. Profiling relied on immunoSEQ multiplex PCR, and the TCRdb table lists in-frame clones only, not all of them. The sample carries 72,000 or so clones, 86% recorded once. The sample comprised peripheral blood. Every receptor here comes from a woman in her sixties or seventies with acute or convalescent COVID-19. Both conserved end residues are part of each CDR3. The order of the fields is J gene, V gene, clone size, D gene, CDR3 protein, CDR3 DNA. A D gene is named only where the DNA matches it firmly. Clone sizes are given selectively: once, few, many, or a class where the clone is expanded.

j_gene: TRBJ2-1
v_gene: TRBV19
abundance: -
d_gene: TRBD1
CDR3aa: CASSIERDSGYNEQFF
CDR3nt: TGTGCCAGTAGTATAGAAAGGGACAGCGGATACAATGAGCAGTTCTTC

j_gene: TRBJ1-6
v_gene: TRBV28
abundance: -
d_gene: -
CDR3aa: CASRKSGGSYNSPLHF
CDR3nt: TGTGCCAGCAGAAAATCTGGCGGATCCTATAATTCACCCCTCCACTTT

j_gene: TRBJ1-2
v_gene: TRBV5-1
abundance: few
d_gene: -
CDR3aa: CASSFGDRGYGYTF
CDR3nt: TGCGCCAGCAGCTTCGGTGACCGCGGATATGGCTACACCTTC

j_gene: TRBJ2-7
v_gene: TRBV11-2
abundance: -
d_gene: TRBD1
CDR3aa: CASSLYRGLRYEQYF
CDR3nt: TGTGCCAGCAGCCTCTACAGGGGCCTTCGCTACGAGCAGTACTTC

j_gene: TRBJ2-3
v_gene: TRBV10-2
abundance: -
d_gene: TRBD2
CDR3aa: CASTKRGGTDTQYF
CDR3nt: TGCGCCAGTACGAAGCGGGGCGGCACAGATACGCAGTATTTT

j_gene: TRBJ1-1
v_gene: TRBV20-1
abundance: -
d_gene: TRBD1
CDR3aa: CSASVPGQVRNTEAFF
CDR3nt: TGCAGTGCTAGTGTCCCGGGACAGGTTCGGAACACTGAAGCTTTCTTT

j_gene: TRBJ2-3
v_gene: TRBV4-1
abundance: -
d_gene: -
CDR3aa: CASSQEAGYTDTQYF
CDR3nt: TGCGCCAGCAGCCAAGAGGCAGGGTACACAGATACGCAGTATTTT

j_gene: TRBJ1-6
v_gene: TRBV6-5
abundance: -
d_gene: -
CDR3aa: CAVRLKSNSPLHF
CDR3nt: TGTGCCGTACGCCTAAAATCTAATTCACCCCTCCACTTT

j_gene: TRBJ2-3
v_gene: TRBV3-1/TRBV3-2
abundance: -
d_gene: -
CDR3aa: CASSQDSGGRDTQYF
CDR3nt: TGTGCCAGCAGCCAAGATTCCGGGGGAAGAGATACGCAGTATTTT

j_gene: TRBJ1-1
v_gene: TRBV18
abundance: -
d_gene: TRBD1
CDR3aa: CASSPRQGNTEAFF
CDR3nt: TGTGCCAGCTCACCCCGACAGGGGAACACTGAAGCTTTCTTT

j_gene: TRBJ1-1
v_gene: TRBV7-2
abundance: once
d_gene: TRBD1
CDR3aa: CASSALGNRGDTEAFF
CDR3nt: TGTGCCAGCAGCGCTTTAGGGAACAGGGGAGACACTGAAGCTTTCTTT

j_gene: TRBJ2-1
v_gene: TRBV5-1
abundance: -
d_gene: -
CDR3aa: CASSLSGSSYNEQFF
CDR3nt: TGCGCCAGCAGCTTAAGCGGTTCCTCCTACAATGAGCAGTTCTTC

j_gene: TRBJ1-5
v_gene: TRBV12-3/TRBV12-4
abundance: few
d_gene: -
CDR3aa: CASSPINQPQHF
CDR3nt: TGTGCCAGCAGTCCAATCAATCAGCCCCAGCATTTT

j_gene: TRBJ1-5
v_gene: TRBV10-3
abundance: few
d_gene: -
CDR3aa: CAADQGGGNQPQHF
CDR3nt: TGTGCCGCAGACCAGGGTGGCGGCAATCAGCCCCAGCATTTT

j_gene: TRBJ1-6
v_gene: TRBV3-1/TRBV3-2
abundance: -
d_gene: -
CDR3aa: CASSQTVSYNSPLHF
CDR3nt: TGTGCCAGCAGCCAAACAGTCTCCTATAATTCACCCCTCCACTTT

j_gene: TRBJ2-1
v_gene: TRBV9
abundance: -
d_gene: -
CDR3aa: CASSVVNGLEQFF
CDR3nt: TGTGCCAGCAGCGTAGTTAACGGACTAGAGCAGTTCTTC

j_gene: TRBJ2-5
v_gene: TRBV5-1
abundance: -
d_gene: TRBD1
CDR3aa: CASGTEETQYF
CDR3nt: TGCGCCAGCGGGACAGAAGAGACCCAGTACTTC

j_gene: TRBJ2-7
v_gene: TRBV6-6
abundance: -
d_gene: -
CDR3aa: CASSPERREQYF
CDR3nt: TGTGCCAGCAGTCCGGAGCGGCGCGAGCAGTACTTC

j_gene: TRBJ1-3
v_gene: TRBV5-1
abundance: -
d_gene: TRBD1
CDR3aa: CASSPQGQGNGNTIYF
CDR3nt: TGCGCCAGCAGCCCTCAGGGACAGGGGAATGGAAACACCATATATTTT

j_gene: TRBJ2-1
v_gene: TRBV6-4
abundance: -
d_gene: TRBD2
CDR3aa: CASSDYPRLAGDNEQFF
CDR3nt: TGTGCCAGCAGTGACTACCCCCGACTAGCGGGAGACAATGAGCAGTTCTTC

j_gene: TRBJ2-2
v_gene: TRBV28
abundance: -
d_gene: -
CDR3aa: CATQTPRDTGELFF
CDR3nt: TGTGCCACACAAACCCCTCGGGACACCGGGGAGCTGTTTTTT

j_gene: TRBJ2-7
v_gene: TRBV27
abundance: -
d_gene: TRBD1
CDR3aa: CASSPGQGYEQYF
CDR3nt: TGTGCCAGCAGTCCCGGACAGGGCTACGAGCAGTACTTC

j_gene: TRBJ2-5
v_gene: TRBV6-1
abundance: -
d_gene: TRBD2
CDR3aa: CASSDLGGGQETQYF
CDR3nt: TGTGCCAGCAGTGATCTAGGCGGGGGGCAAGAGACCCAGTACTTC

j_gene: TRBJ2-7
v_gene: TRBV3-1/TRBV3-2
abundance: -
d_gene: -
CDR3aa: CASSPRGRGLTSKSYEQYF
CDR3nt: TGTGCCAGCAGCCCCCGGGGGCGGGGGCTCACTTCAAAATCCTACGAGCAGTACTTC

j_gene: TRBJ2-2
v_gene: TRBV5-1
abundance: -
d_gene: TRBD1
CDR3aa: CASSLAEQGRGTGELFF
CDR3nt: TGCGCCAGCAGCTTGGCGGAACAGGGGCGCGGCACCGGGGAGCTGTTTTTT

j_gene: TRBJ1-5
v_gene: TRBV30
abundance: -
d_gene: -
CDR3aa: CAWSVMENQPQHF
CDR3nt: TGTGCCTGGAGTGTAATGGAGAATCAGCCCCAGCATTTT

j_gene: TRBJ2-1
v_gene: TRBV4-2
abundance: -
d_gene: TRBD1
CDR3aa: CASSPGTGGDNEQFF
CDR3nt: TGTGCCAGCAGCCCTGGGACAGGAGGGGACAATGAGCAGTTCTTC

j_gene: TRBJ1-6
v_gene: TRBV28
abundance: -
d_gene: TRBD1
CDR3aa: CASSQNALTGQSPLHF
CDR3nt: TGTGCCAGCAGCCAAAACGCTCTGACAGGGCAATCACCCCTCCACTTT

j_gene: TRBJ2-3
v_gene: TRBV5-4
abundance: -
d_gene: TRBD2
CDR3aa: CASSSGGRTDTQYF
CDR3nt: TGTGCCAGCAGTAGCGGGGGCCGCACAGATACGCAGTATTTT

j_gene: TRBJ2-5
v_gene: TRBV13
abundance: -
d_gene: TRBD2
CDR3aa: CASSLGSGGFQETQYF
CDR3nt: TGTGCCAGCAGCTTAGGCAGCGGGGGATTCCAAGAGACCCAGTACTTC

j_gene: TRBJ1-2
v_gene: TRBV11-2
abundance: -
d_gene: -
CDR3aa: CASSLEAGGYTF
CDR3nt: TGTGCCAGCAGCTTAGAAGCGGGAGGCTACACCTTC

j_gene: TRBJ2-7
v_gene: TRBV12-5
abundance: -
d_gene: TRBD1
CDR3aa: CASGLVTGTGGYEQYF
CDR3nt: TGTGCTAGTGGTTTGGTAACCGGGACAGGGGGGTACGAGCAGTACTTC

j_gene: TRBJ2-3
v_gene: TRBV7-2
abundance: -
d_gene: TRBD2
CDR3aa: CASSLVSSGTVVTQYF
CDR3nt: TGTGCCAGCAGCTTAGTATCTAGCGGGACAGTGGTTACGCAGTATTTT

j_gene: TRBJ1-2
v_gene: TRBV28
abundance: -
d_gene: TRBD1
CDR3aa: CASTLTGDYGYTF
CDR3nt: TGTGCCAGCACCTTAACAGGGGACTATGGCTACACCTTC

j_gene: TRBJ2-2
v_gene: TRBV9
abundance: -
d_gene: -
CDR3aa: CASKRDTGELFF
CDR3nt: TGTGCCAGCAAACGGGACACCGGGGAGCTGTTTTTT

j_gene: TRBJ2-1
v_gene: TRBV19
abundance: few
d_gene: -
CDR3aa: CASIDSKHNEQFF
CDR3nt: TGTGCCAGTATCGACTCCAAACACAATGAGCAGTTCTTC

j_gene: TRBJ1-3
v_gene: TRBV19
abundance: -
d_gene: -
CDR3aa: CASNAVSGNTIYF
CDR3nt: TGTGCCAGTAACGCGGTCTCGGGAAACACCATATATTTT

j_gene: TRBJ2-3
v_gene: TRBV5-1
abundance: -
d_gene: -
CDR3aa: CASGGAAGTDTQYF
CDR3nt: TGCGCCAGCGGGGGGGCTGCGGGCACAGATACGCAGTATTTT

j_gene: TRBJ2-3
v_gene: TRBV7-9
abundance: -
d_gene: -
CDR3aa: CASSLDRGDTQYF
CDR3nt: TGTGCCAGCAGCTTAGACCGGGGAGATACGCAGTATTTT

j_gene: TRBJ2-3
v_gene: TRBV7-2
abundance: -
d_gene: -
CDR3aa: CASSLWAPLATDTQYF
CDR3nt: TGTGCCAGCAGCTTATGGGCCCCTTTAGCGACAGATACGCAGTATTTT

j_gene: TRBJ1-5
v_gene: TRBV1
abundance: -
d_gene: -
CDR3aa: CTSSQGMLRTDYLSNQPQHF
CDR3nt: TGCACCAGCAGCCAAGGCATGCTCAGGACAGATTACCTTAGCAATCAGCCCCAGCATTTT

j_gene: TRBJ2-3
v_gene: TRBV9
abundance: -
d_gene: -
CDR3aa: CASSVGHRERTDTQYF
CDR3nt: TGTGCCAGCAGCGTAGGGCACAGAGAACGCACAGATACGCAGTATTTT

j_gene: TRBJ1-1
v_gene: TRBV5-1
abundance: few
d_gene: -
CDR3aa: CASTWGSGGRNTEAFF
CDR3nt: TGCGCCAGCACCTGGGGTTCGGGGGGACGGAACACTGAAGCTTTCTTT

j_gene: TRBJ1-1
v_gene: TRBV6-5
abundance: -
d_gene: -
CDR3aa: CASSYSMAAEAFF
CDR3nt: TGTGCCAGCAGTTACTCCATGGCTGCTGAAGCTTTCTTT

j_gene: TRBJ2-3
v_gene: TRBV7-7
abundance: once
d_gene: TRBD1
CDR3aa: CASSRWGQGARVITDTQYF
CDR3nt: TGTGCCAGCAGCCGTTGGGGACAGGGGGCGCGGGTCATTACAGATACGCAGTATTTT

j_gene: TRBJ2-3
v_gene: TRBV12-3/TRBV12-4
abundance: -
d_gene: -
CDR3aa: CASRLSDTQYF
CDR3nt: TGTGCCAGCAGGCTGAGTGATACGCAGTATTTT

j_gene: TRBJ2-1
v_gene: TRBV25-1
abundance: -
d_gene: TRBD2
CDR3aa: CASALAGDYNEQFF
CDR3nt: TGTGCCAGTGCCCTAGCGGGAGACTACAATGAGCAGTTCTTC

j_gene: TRBJ1-6
v_gene: TRBV6-1
abundance: -
d_gene: -
CDR3aa: CATSEGAHNSPLHF
CDR3nt: TGTGCCACCAGCGAAGGGGCCCATAATTCACCCCTCCACTTT

j_gene: TRBJ2-1
v_gene: TRBV5-6
abundance: once
d_gene: TRBD2
CDR3aa: CASSWGGGLNEQFF
CDR3nt: TGTGCCAGCAGCTGGGGGGGAGGCTTGAATGAGCAGTTCTTC

j_gene: TRBJ1-2
v_gene: TRBV2
abundance: -
d_gene: -
CDR3aa: CASSESRANYGYTF
CDR3nt: TGTGCCAGCAGCGAGTCCCGAGCTAACTATGGCTACACCTTC

j_gene: TRBJ1-1
v_gene: TRBV10-3
abundance: -
d_gene: -
CDR3aa: CAISYRAVNTEAFF
CDR3nt: TGTGCCATCAGCTACAGGGCGGTGAACACTGAAGCTTTCTTT

j_gene: TRBJ1-3
v_gene: TRBV5-6
abundance: once
d_gene: -
CDR3aa: CASSLARAGNIYF
CDR3nt: TGTGCCAGCAGCTTGGCCAGGGCAGGGAACATATATTTT

j_gene: TRBJ2-3
v_gene: TRBV11-2
abundance: -
d_gene: TRBD2
CDR3aa: CASSLGAGSTDTQYF
CDR3nt: TGTGCCAGCAGCTTAGGAGCGGGGAGCACAGATACGCAGTATTTT

j_gene: TRBJ2-6
v_gene: TRBV5-1
abundance: -
d_gene: -
CDR3aa: CASTDSPSGANVLTF
CDR3nt: TGCGCCAGCACGGACAGTCCCTCTGGGGCCAACGTCCTGACTTTC

j_gene: TRBJ2-1
v_gene: TRBV2
abundance: -
d_gene: TRBD2
CDR3aa: CASSDNAGGNNEQFF
CDR3nt: TGTGCCAGCAGTGATAACGCGGGGGGTAACAATGAGCAGTTCTTC

j_gene: TRBJ2-1
v_gene: TRBV18
abundance: -
d_gene: TRBD2
CDR3aa: CASSPASGGRDEQFF
CDR3nt: TGTGCCAGCTCACCGGCTAGCGGGGGTAGGGATGAGCAGTTCTTC

j_gene: TRBJ2-2
v_gene: TRBV12-3/TRBV12-4
abundance: -
d_gene: -
CDR3aa: CASSYGTGELFF
CDR3nt: TGTGCCAGCAGTTACGGCACCGGGGAGCTGTTTTTT

j_gene: TRBJ1-5
v_gene: TRBV28
abundance: -
d_gene: TRBD1
CDR3aa: CASSADRVWHF
CDR3nt: TGTGCCAGCAGTGCGGACAGGGTTTGGCATTTT

j_gene: TRBJ2-3
v_gene: TRBV2
abundance: -
d_gene: -
CDR3aa: CASSVITDTQYF
CDR3nt: TGTGCCAGCAGTGTAATAACAGATACGCAGTATTTT